These 14 T cell receptor beta chains share one sample of origin, sequenced in a study of blood T cell repertoires in COVID-19. The data were produced by immunoSEQ multiplex PCR, yet TCRdb's version contains in-frame clones alone and is incomplete. Of around 250,000 clones in the sample, over 75% were seen once. Input material: peripheral blood. These receptors came from a human donor in a cohort sampled during active COVID-19.

The CDR3, as DNA: TGTGCCAGCAGTCACCTAGCGGGAAACACCGGGGAGCTGTTTTTT. It is translated as CASSHLAGNTGELFF. The chain uses TRBV6-2 or TRBV6-3 and TRBJ2-2; 9 bases are shared with TRBD2. V was pared by 5 bases and J by 2 bases, with 3 bases of the junction left unmatched. The length of the CDR3 is 15 residues. Germline V gene data show CDR1 as MNHEY and CDR2 as SVGEGT.

V is TRBV7-2 and J is TRBJ2-7; D is uncertain. CDR1 and CDR2 from the germline V gene are SGHTA and FQGNSA. V was shortened by 2 bases and J by 0 bases, with 8 bases between the two germline ends. This CDR3 spans 14 amino acids. This CDR3 is CASSLMRSSYEQYF. The CDR3 DNA is TGTGCCAGCAGCTTAATGCGGAGCTCCTACGAGCAGTACTTC. Full variable domain (rest looked up from reference TRBV7-2 and TRBJ2-7): GAGVSQSPSNKVTEKGKDVELRCDPISGHTALYWYRQSLGQGLEFLIYFQGNSAPDKSGLPSDRFSAERTGGSVSTLTIQRTQQEDSAVYLCASSLMRSSYEQYFGPGTRLTVT.

J is TRBJ2-7 and V is TRBV3-1 (or the pseudogene TRBV3-2), with 8 bases that match TRBD2. After removal of 6 bases from V and 0 bases from J, the junction contained 10 bases not matched to a gene. This CDR3 spans 16 amino acids. Germline lookup yields CDR1 LGHDT and CDR2 YNNKEL (reference sequence). CDR3 DNA sequence: TGTGCCAGCAGTACTACTAGCGGCGGGTCCTCCTACGAGCAGTACTTC. Its protein product is CASSTTSGGSSYEQYF.

This chain joins TRBV27 and TRBJ1-2; 7 positions agree with TRBD1. The CDR3 totals 15 residues. Germline loops: CDR1 MNHEY, CDR2 SMNVEV (reference sequence). The V and J ends lost 2 bases and 4 bases, in that order; junction bases with no gene match: 7. The CDR3 is CASSLKGALVYGYTF. The CDR3 DNA follows: TGTGCCAGCAGTTTAAAGGGGGCGTTGGTCTATGGCTACACCTTC.

The V and J genes are TRBV21-1 and TRBJ1-2; TRBD1, as called in the table, went unchecked against the DNA. TRBV21-1 is labeled a pseudogene. This CDR3 spans 14 amino acids. CDR3 sequence (DNA): TGTGCCAGCAGCAAAGGTGGGGCCGGTAATGGCTACACCTTC. Amino acid sequence: CASSKGGAGNGYTF.

V is TRBV2 and J is TRBJ2-7; D is perhaps TRBD1 (5 bases). V lost 5 bases and J lost 4, with 9 bases in between. Germline CDR1 SNHLY, CDR2 FYNNEI. CDR3 length: 12 amino acids. CDR3 coding DNA: TGTGCCAGCAGTCGCCCAGGGTACGAGCAGTACTTC. This codes for CASSRPGYEQYF. Using reference TRBV2 and TRBJ2-7 for the parts outside the CDR3, the full variable domain is EPEVTQTPSHQVTQMGQEVILRCVPISNHLYFYWYRQILGQKVEFLVSFYNNEISEKSEIFDDQFSVERPDGSNFTLKIRSTKLEDSAMYFCASSRPGYEQYFGPGTRLTVT.

The chain employs TRBV5-1 and TRBJ2-1; 8 bases agree with TRBD2. This CDR3 contains 15 residues. V shed 2 bases, J shed 12 bases, and the junction held 13 bases outside the gene matches. CDR1 SGHRS and CDR2 YFSETQ come from the germline V gene. CDR3 DNA: TGCGCCAGCAGCTTAAGGACTAGCACACCACAAGGGCAGTTCTTC. Its protein product is CASSLRTSTPQGQFF.

The chain employs TRBV5-1 and TRBJ2-2; weak D call: TRBD2 (6 bases). The CDR3 length is 16 residues. The germline V gene has CDR1 SGHRS and CDR2 YFSETQ. V was shortened by 0 bases and J by 1 base, with 10 bases between the two germline ends. The CDR3 DNA follows: TGCGCCAGCAGCTTGGCTGGGAGGCTGAACACCGGGGAGCTGTTTTTT. This sequence encodes CASSLAGRLNTGELFF.

The gene calls are TRBV11-3 and TRBJ2-2; 8 positions match TRBD1. J lost 3 bases, V lost 5 bases, and 8 bases had no gene match. Looked up from germline, CDR1 is SGHNT and CDR2 is YENEEA. This CDR3 contains 16 residues. CDR3 nucleotides: TGTGCCAGCAGCCCGACAGGGGCCTGGGACACCGGGGAGCTGTTTTTT. It encodes CASSPTGAWDTGELFF.

This clone appeared once. The chain has TRBV28 and TRBJ1-6; 7 nucleotides agree with TRBD1. This CDR3 is 14 amino acids long. Germline V lookup: CDR1 MDHEN, CDR2 SYDVKM. Trimming took 8 bases from V and 5 from J; bases not matched to a gene: 6. CDR3 DNA: TGTGCCAGCCACGGAGGGGGCAATAATTCACCCCTCCACTTT. This encodes CASHGGGNNSPLHF.

This chain connects TRBV5-1 to TRBJ2-7; 8 nucleotides match TRBD1. V shed 0 bases, J shed 0 bases, and the junction held 8 bases outside the gene matches. The germline V gene has CDR1 SGHRS and CDR2 YFSETQ. CDR3 length equals 17 residues. DNA for the CDR3: TGCGCCAGCAGCTTGGCCGAGGGGGGACAGGCCTCCTACGAGCAGTACTTC. Its translation is CASSLAEGGQASYEQYF.

CDR3 DNA sequence: TGCGCCAGCAGCCTGGGGCACGAATCTGCTGGGGCCAACGTCCTGACTTTC. Amino acids: CASSLGHESAGANVLTF. The chain has TRBV5-1 and TRBJ2-6; TRBD1 is a possible D gene (5 bases). The germline V and J ends were trimmed by 4 bases and 2 bases, with 16 bases remaining between them. This CDR3 has 17 amino acids. The germline gives CDR1 SGHRS, CDR2 YFSETQ.

This chain joins TRBV6-1 and TRBJ1-4, with TRBD1 matching 8 bases. Germline CDR1 reads MNHNS; CDR2 reads SASEGT. V gave up 3 bases and J gave up 6 bases; unmatched junction bases: 3. This CDR3 has 14 residues. The chain's CDR3 is CASSDKDRDEKLFF. Here the CDR3 DNA reads TGTGCCAGCAGTGATAAGGACAGGGATGAAAAACTGTTTTTT.

The CDR3 region has the DNA TGTGCCAGCAGCCGACTCGGTCAGCCCCAGCATTTT. It specifies CASSRLGQPQHF. This chain connects TRBV7-2 to TRBJ1-5; no clear D gene. CDR1 SGHTA and CDR2 FQGNSA come from the germline V gene. V lost 5 bases, J lost 6 bases, and 8 bases lay in between. This CDR3 contains 12 residues.